The T cell receptor beta chain described here comes from a study of T cell repertoires in cytomegalovirus infection. Study overall: As its CMV epitopes, the study selected recently identified HLA-C-restricted and well-studied HLA-B-restricted targets. CMV infection and matching HLA type were both indicated by public TCR beta signatures. Notes on the study in general: Pooled public TCR beta family frequency picked out CMV carriers with the relevant HLA. HLA-C-restricted, CMV-specific TCR beta clonotypes were dominant ex vivo.

TCRdb used MiXCR to reprocess the reads, holding one entry per CDR3 protein. Among approximately 770,000 distinct CDR3 sequences listed, under 35% were seen once. This clonotype was counted between two and nine times. Its antigen remains unidentified. Deletions cut 5 bases from V and 1 base from J, with 12 bases between. Per the germline V gene, CDR1 is LNHDA and CDR2 is SQIVND (reference sequence). The CDR3 sequence is 16 residues long. The material sequenced was cultured CD8+ T cells from PBMCs, taken from culture after CMV antigen stimulation. The V gene is TRBV19, the J gene TRBJ2-6; D may be TRBD2 (5 bases). This receptor was taken from a human donor in good health (CMV status not recorded). Some clones in this sample may be carry-over from other donors' samples. CDR3 bases: TGTGCCAGTAGTCCGGACTTCCTTTCTGGGGCCAACGTCCTGACTTTC. Translated: CASSPDFLSGANVLTF.